One T cell receptor (beta chain) is described in this entry. Its antigen is still unknown. The source of the sample is a study of CD8+ T cells in alopecia areata. In the study overall: The study gave treated patients oral tofacitinib at 5 to 10 mg twice daily. Severity among treated patients was scored by the percentage of scalp area affected. For 6 to 18 months, tofacitinib was taken, and 6 months off drug followed.

Following RNA extraction, reverse transcription yielded cDNA that acted as the sequencing template. Assay: immunoSEQ multiplex PCR; the TCRdb copy retains only in-frame clones and omits some. The data hold roughly 200,000 clones, with roughly three fifths observed a single time. Treatment defined: oral pan-JAK inhibitor, 5-10 mg twice daily. Study observations and caveats: Many expanded lesional clones remained in scalp and blood on tofacitinib.

Sequences were derived from CD4+ T cells sorted from blood, sampled at week 4, from a patient treated with tofacitinib. The sequence came from a human donor with alopecia areata.

CDR3 residues: CSVEDAETRSGNTIYF. CDR3 in DNA: TGCAGCGTTGAAGATGCGGAGACCCGTTCTGGAAACACCATATATTTT. The chain has TRBV29-1 and TRBJ1-3; D is ambiguous. The CDR3 covers 16 residues. Trimming took off 0 bases at V and 1 base at J, with 13 bases between the two ends. The germline V gene encodes CDR1 SQVTM and CDR2 ANQGSEA.